A single sample is the source of the 10 T cell receptor beta chains below, sequenced in a study of immune cell composition in non-small cell lung cancer. TCRdb's copy holds only in-frame clones and misses some; the assay was immunoSEQ multiplex PCR. This sample has 13,000 or so clones; approximately 70% occur once, and the top ten carry over 11%. Sequences were obtained from lung tumor tissue. These receptor sequences come from a human donor with non-small cell lung cancer.

The J gene is TRBJ2-1, the V gene TRBV19; 8 nucleotides agree with TRBD2. Germline lookup yields CDR1 LNHDA and CDR2 SQIVND (reference sequence). The CDR3 extends over 14 amino acids. The V and J ends lost 6 bases and 3 bases, in that order; junction bases with no gene match: 4. In nucleotides, the CDR3 is TGTGCCAGTAGGCGGCGGGGGGACTACAATGAGCAGTTCTTC. This sequence encodes CASRRRGDYNEQFF.

This chain uses TRBV28 with TRBJ2-5, with TRBD1 identical over 9 bases. Trimming took 3 bases from V and 5 from J; bases not matched to a gene: 7. CDR1 and CDR2 from the germline V gene are MDHEN and SYDVKM. CDR3 length: 15 residues. CDR3 amino acids: CASSLAGTGYETQYF. The CDR3 coding sequence is TGTGCCAGCAGTTTGGCCGGGACAGGGTATGAGACCCAGTACTTC. Variable domain in full (rest from reference TRBV28 and TRBJ2-5): DVKVTQSSRYLVKRTGEKVFLECVQDMDHENMFWYRQDPGLGLRLIYFSYDVKMKEKGDIPEGYSVSREKKERFSLILESASTNQTSMYLCASSLAGTGYETQYFGPGTRLLVL.

With respect to this clone: One junction end does not reproduce the germline sequence, and a read error may be involved. The CDR3 spells CALSSRDRGYF. In DNA, the CDR3 is TGTGCCCTTTCTTCTAGAGACAGGGGTTATTTC. The chain couples TRBV19 to TRBJ2-7; 8 bases fit TRBD1. The CDR3 is made up of 11 amino acids. The germline V gene has CDR1 LNHDA and CDR2 SQIVND (reference sequence).

This chain uses TRBV4-2 with TRBJ2-5, with D unresolved. Germline V gene data show CDR1 as LGHNA and CDR2 as YNFKEQ. The length of the CDR3 is 13 residues. V lost 0 bases to trimming and J lost 8 bases, with 10 bases between them. The CDR3 bases are TGTGCCAGCAGCCAAGATCCGAGTGTAACCCAGTACTTC. Encoded protein: CASSQDPSVTQYF.

The chain uses TRBV18 and TRBJ2-5; TRBD2 agrees at 8 bases. V was clipped by 3 bases and J by 5 bases; unmatched bases: 11. The germline CDR1 and CDR2 sequences are KGHSH and LQKENI. This CDR3 spans 16 amino acids. DNA of the CDR3: TGTGCCAGCTCACCGGTTGTGCTAGCGGGTGGGGAGACCCAGTACTTC. Its translation: CASSPVVLAGGETQYF.

The chain has TRBV5-1 and TRBJ2-5; TRBD1 agrees at 11 bases. J lost 2 bases, V lost 4 bases, and 10 bases had no gene match. Germline values: CDR1 SGHRS, CDR2 YFSETQ. This CDR3 has 17 amino acids. The CDR3 sequence: CASSAAYGTGGQETQYF. CDR3 DNA: TGCGCCAGCAGCGCAGCATACGGGACAGGGGGACAAGAGACCCAGTACTTC.

The chain has TRBV9 and TRBJ2-1, with 8 bases matching TRBD2. J gave up 7 bases and V 0 bases, and 3 bases lay outside the gene matches. Germline V gives CDR1 SGDLS, CDR2 YYNGEE. This CDR3 contains 14 residues. The CDR3 reads CASSVAGGPNEQFF. Written as DNA, the CDR3 is TGTGCCAGCAGCGTAGCGGGGGGGCCGAATGAGCAGTTCTTC.

The genes are TRBV28 and TRBJ2-1, with 7 positions matching TRBD2. After removal of 5 bases from V and 5 bases from J, the junction contained 9 bases not matched to a gene. Germline CDR1 reads MDHEN; CDR2 reads SYDVKM. The CDR3 sequence is 15 residues long. The CDR3 coding sequence is TGTGCCAGCAGTCTAGGGGACTATATGAACAATGAGCAGTTCTTC. Protein product: CASSLGDYMNNEQFF.

The V and J genes are TRBV29-1 and TRBJ2-3; 8 nucleotides line up with TRBD2. The CDR3 is 13 amino acids. Trimming took 7 bases from V and 2 from J; bases not matched to a gene: 5. Germline V gives CDR1 SQVTM, CDR2 ANQGSEA. The CDR3 DNA is TGCAGCGCCCGGGGGGGAACCACAGATACGCAGTATTTT. It is translated as CSARGGTTDTQYF.

The V gene is TRBV6-6, the J gene TRBJ2-7, with 9 bases identical to TRBD1. V was clipped by 7 bases and J by 3 bases; unmatched bases: 10. CDR3 size: 15 residues. CDR1 MNHNY and CDR2 SVGAGI come from the germline V gene (reference sequence). CDR3 bases: TGTGCCAGCAACCCGGGACAGGGAGTTAGCTACGAGCAGTACTTC. It specifies CASNPGQGVSYEQYF.